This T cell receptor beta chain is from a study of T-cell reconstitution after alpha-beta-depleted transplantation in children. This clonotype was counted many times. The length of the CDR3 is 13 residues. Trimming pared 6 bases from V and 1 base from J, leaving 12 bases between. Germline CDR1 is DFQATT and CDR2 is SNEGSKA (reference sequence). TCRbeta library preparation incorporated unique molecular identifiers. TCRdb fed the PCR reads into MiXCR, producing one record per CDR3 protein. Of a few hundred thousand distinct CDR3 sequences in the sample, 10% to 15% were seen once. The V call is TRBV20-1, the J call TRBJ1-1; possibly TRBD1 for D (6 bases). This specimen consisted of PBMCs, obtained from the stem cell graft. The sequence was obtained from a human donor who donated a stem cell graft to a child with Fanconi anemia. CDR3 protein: CSANREPNTEAFF. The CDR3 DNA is TGCAGTGCCAACAGGGAGCCGAACACTGAAGCTTTCTTT.